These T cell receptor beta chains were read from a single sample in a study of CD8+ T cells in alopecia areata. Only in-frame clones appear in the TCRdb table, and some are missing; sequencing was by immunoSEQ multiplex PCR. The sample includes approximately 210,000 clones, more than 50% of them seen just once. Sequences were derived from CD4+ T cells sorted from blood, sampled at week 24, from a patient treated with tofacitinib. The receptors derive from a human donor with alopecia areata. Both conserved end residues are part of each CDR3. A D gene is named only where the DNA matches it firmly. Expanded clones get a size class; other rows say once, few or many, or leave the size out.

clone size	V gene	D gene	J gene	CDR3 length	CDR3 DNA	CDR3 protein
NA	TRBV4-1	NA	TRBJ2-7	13	TGCGCCAGCAGCCAAAATGAGTTGAGGGAGCAGTACTTC	CASSQNELREQYF
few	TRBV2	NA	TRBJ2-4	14	TGTGCCAGCAGTGAAGTCTTGGGTCAGGGCATTCAGTACTTC	CASSEVLGQGIQYF
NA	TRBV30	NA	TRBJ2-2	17	TGTGCCTGGAAGGAGGCCAGTATGGTTCCCTTCACCGGGGAGCTGTTTTTT	CAWKEASMVPFTGELFF
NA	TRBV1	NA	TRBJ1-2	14	TGCACCAGCAGCCTCTGCCCCAGGAACTATGGCTACACCTTC	CTSSLCPRNYGYTF
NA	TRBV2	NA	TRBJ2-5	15	TGTGCCAGCAGTGAAGTCGGGGTGGGGCAAGAGACCCAGTACTTC	CASSEVGVGQETQYF
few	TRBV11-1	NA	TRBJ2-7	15	TGTGCCAGCAGCTTAGCGGCTTTTTCCACGTACGAGCAGTACTTC	CASSLAAFSTYEQYF
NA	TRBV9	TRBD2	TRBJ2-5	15	TGTGCCAGCAGCGTGGCTAGCGGGGGTTCCGAGACCCAGTACTTC	CASSVASGGSETQYF
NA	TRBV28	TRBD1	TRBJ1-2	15	TGTGCCAGCAGTTCTTTCGCCGGGACAGCCTATGGCTACACCTTC	CASSSFAGTAYGYTF
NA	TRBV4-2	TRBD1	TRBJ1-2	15	TGTGCCAGCAGCCAAGAGAGGGGACAGGGAGATGGCTACACCTTC	CASSQERGQGDGYTF
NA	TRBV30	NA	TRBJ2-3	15	TGTGCCTGTTCCGGGCCGGGGGCCTCATCAGATACGCAGTATTTT	CACSGPGASSDTQYF
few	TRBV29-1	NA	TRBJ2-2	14	TGCAGCGCGAAGAACCTCTTTGGAGCCGGGGAGCTGTTTTTT	CSAKNLFGAGELFF
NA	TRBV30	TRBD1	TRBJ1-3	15	TGTGCCTGGATGGACAGGGTGGCTGATGGAAACACCATATATTTT	CAWMDRVADGNTIYF
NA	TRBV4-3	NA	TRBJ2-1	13	TGCGCCAGCAGCCCATCACGAAACAATGAGCAGTTCTTC	CASSPSRNNEQFF
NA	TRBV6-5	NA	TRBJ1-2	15	TGTGCCAGCAGGAAGACAGGTCTAGCTAACTATGGCTACACCTTC	CASRKTGLANYGYTF
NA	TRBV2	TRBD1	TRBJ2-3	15	TGTGCCAGCAGTCCCGGGACAGGGGAGTGGGATACGCAGTATTTT	CASSPGTGEWDTQYF
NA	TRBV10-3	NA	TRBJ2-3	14	TGTGCCATCAGTGGAGGGCGGGTTGGAGATACGCAGTATTTT	CAISGGRVGDTQYF
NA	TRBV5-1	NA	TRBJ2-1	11	TGCGCCAGCAGGCCGGATGATGAGCAGTTCTTC	CASRPDDEQFF
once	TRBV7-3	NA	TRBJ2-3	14	TGTGCCAGCAGCTTAGCGGGGCGCACAGATACGCAGTATTTT	CASSLAGRTDTQYF
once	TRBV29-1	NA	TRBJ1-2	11	TGCAGCGCCACACGGGAGCGCGGCTACACCTTC	CSATRERGYTF
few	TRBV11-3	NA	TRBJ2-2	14	TGTGCCAGCAGTAGGGGGGGTACAACCGGGGAGCTGTTTTTT	CASSRGGTTGELFF
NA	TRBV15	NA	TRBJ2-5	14	TGTGCCACCAGCAGAGAATACAGGCAAGAGACCCAGTACTTC	CATSREYRQETQYF
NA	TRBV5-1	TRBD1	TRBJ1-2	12	TGCGCCAGCAGCCGGGACAGCTATGGCTACACCTTC	CASSRDSYGYTF